The subject of this entry is one T cell receptor beta chain. Its antigen remains unidentified. No base quality values were provided; no much bigger clone lies one nucleotide off. This sample is drawn from a study of T cells in Graves' hyperthyroidism and ophthalmopathy (dated by TCRdb to 2018 to 2020). For the wider study: Peripheral blood samples were taken at initial diagnosis, before any treatment was given. To identify TCR V-J signatures that set the groups apart, the researchers used a discovery cohort of about a hundred patients, made up of some 41 with Graves' ophthalmopathy and some 60 with stable Graves' hyperthyroidism. An independent validation cohort of about 19 hyperthyroidism patients and 17 patients who later progressed to ophthalmopathy tested prospective prediction of ophthalmopathy. The roughly 94 discovery patients were randomly divided into training and test sets at a 7:3 ratio. In six Graves' hyperthyroidism patients, the study also compared T-cell repertoires from thyroid tissue with T-cell repertoires from blood. Following sampling, methimazole starting at 30 mg daily was given to hyperthyroidism patients, and high-dose intravenous methylprednisolone was given to ophthalmopathy patients. The paper describes TCR Vbeta CDR3 sequencing of 135 peripheral blood samples, made up of 43 ophthalmopathy patients, roughly 80 hyperthyroidism patients and about 17 progressor patients. What the study reported, not specific to this receptor: In validation, the model predicted progression to ophthalmopathy a median of about 6.8 months before onset, with about 64% sensitivity and 72.22% specificity. Sample size was not statistically predetermined, and investigators were not blinded to group allocation. Most expanded thyroid clonotypes (frequency above 0.001) were also detected in blood, a finding suggesting that blood repertoires may reflect thyroid immune responses. A model built on a 13 V-J signature distinguished ophthalmopathy from stable hyperthyroidism, reaching about 88% sensitivity and about 81% specificity in cross-validation and 80%/75% in testing.

TCR beta CDR3 regions were amplified from RNA transcripts. The first round of RT-PCR for the TCR CDR3 was performed with the HTBI primer set and the Qiagen OneStep RT-PCR kit. A second multiplex PCR round built the libraries, followed by size selection and purification. The libraries were sequenced on an Illumina HiSeq2000 using paired-end 100 bp reads. For the original study's pipeline: SOAPnuke was used to process the raw data, removing reads that contained adapters or uncalled bases, had a mean Phred below 15, or lacked an exact match to the constant primer or identifier. COPE v1.2.5 was used to merge high-quality paired reads, and clonotypes were defined as unique nucleotide sequences. MiTCR v1.1 was used to align the clonotypes against IMGT TRBV, TRBD and TRBJ reference segments. The analysis was restricted to V-J combinations with a frequency above 0.0001, which together covered 99.2% of the repertoires. A TCS score was defined as the ratio between F50 (clonal expansion) and ExV (chaos), using BLOSUM62-based TCRdist between CDR3 peptides within each V-J. Welch's t-statistics and random forest reduced fewer than 600 V-J features to roughly 13, which were used in a naive Bayes classifier (R e1071). The public reads were reanalyzed by TCRdb: fastp trimming at Q25, MiXCR alignment, in-frame beta chains only. Entries that share a CDR3 protein sequence are merged under the most common genes and DNA. The V and J calls follow TCRdb's processing rather than the paper's. The sample table lists approximately 600,000 distinct CDR3 sequences, about 16% of them with a count of one. Jointly, the top ten make up 3% to 4% of the sample.

According to the germline V gene (reference sequence), CDR1 reads LNHDA and CDR2 reads SQIVND. The CDR3, from cysteine to phenylalanine, totals 13 residues. Just the 39-base CDR3 DNA is kept, in frame starting at base 1. The V and J ends are trimmed by 5 bases and 4 bases, leaving 12 bases between them. A patient counted as having stable Graves' hyperthyroidism if no progression to ophthalmopathy occurred over 18 months of follow-up. The hyperthyroidism patients were between 18 and 65 years old and newly diagnosed, with a disease duration of less than 2 months. Any patient with an uncontrolled infection, another autoimmune disease, pregnancy or lactation was excluded. Clinical symptoms, serum thyroxine and TRAb, thyroid ultrasound, and orbital computed tomography formed the basis for the diagnoses. Ficoll-Paque density gradient centrifugation was used to isolate PBMCs from about 10 ml of fresh peripheral blood. Trizol reagent was used to extract total RNA, and RNA quality was then checked on an Agilent 2100 Bioanalyzer.

The rearranged segments are TRBV19 and TRBJ2-7, and the D gene may be TRBD1, 6 bases matching. The TCR originated in a woman in her thirties with Graves' hyperthyroidism. Sequenced material: blood. The encoded CDR3 is CASSPGQLYEQYF. The DNA is TGTGCCAGTAGTCCGGGACAACTTTACGAGCAGTACTTC.